The 4 T cell receptor beta chains reported below all come from one sample, sequenced in a study of T cell responses to AZD1222 COVID-19 vaccine. Profiling relied on immunoSEQ multiplex PCR, and the TCRdb table lists in-frame clones only, not all of them. This sample has more than 140,000 clones, with roughly nine tenths found just once. Sequences were derived from peripheral blood, sampled on day 0 of AZD1222 vaccination. The source is an adult in good health.

The rearrangement joins TRBV6-6 to TRBJ1-6; a weak D match, TRBD1 (5 bases). CDR1 and CDR2 from the germline V gene are MNHNY and SVGAGI (reference sequence). V was pared by 5 bases and J by 13 bases, with 21 bases between. The CDR3 length is 15 residues. The CDR3: CASSHPSLYPGPLHF. As DNA, the CDR3 is TGTGCCAGCAGTCACCCGTCCCTTTATCCAGGGCCCCTCCACTTT.

The CDR3 reads CASSAREGGMPQHF. The DNA for the CDR3 is TGTGCCAGCTCGGCCAGGGAGGGGGGGATGCCCCAGCATTTT. The rearrangement uses TRBV2 and TRBJ1-5; the D gene is possibly TRBD1 (6 bases). Germline assignment: CDR1 SNHLY and CDR2 FYNNEI. The CDR3 consists of 14 residues. Trimming left V 8 bases short and J 9 bases short, with 20 bases between.

This clone appeared a few times. This chain joins TRBV6-2 or TRBV6-3 and TRBJ1-1; D call uncertain. Germline V gives CDR1 MNHEY, CDR2 SVGEGT. The CDR3 length is 12 residues. Trimming took 5 bases from V and 8 from J, leaving 12 bases between them. The CDR3 nucleotides are TGTGCCAGCAGTGGGGTTACAAGCGAAGCTTTCTTT. Residues: CASSGVTSEAFF.

V usage is TRBV6-1 and J usage is TRBJ1-1; D gene uncertain. From germline, CDR1 is MNHNS and CDR2 SASEGT. The CDR3 covers 15 residues. With 2 bases removed from V and 2 bases from J, the gap between germline ends came to 12 bases. The DNA for the CDR3 is TGTGCCAGCAGTGAACAGGAGACTCCTAACACTGAAGCTTTCTTT. It yields the protein CASSEQETPNTEAFF.